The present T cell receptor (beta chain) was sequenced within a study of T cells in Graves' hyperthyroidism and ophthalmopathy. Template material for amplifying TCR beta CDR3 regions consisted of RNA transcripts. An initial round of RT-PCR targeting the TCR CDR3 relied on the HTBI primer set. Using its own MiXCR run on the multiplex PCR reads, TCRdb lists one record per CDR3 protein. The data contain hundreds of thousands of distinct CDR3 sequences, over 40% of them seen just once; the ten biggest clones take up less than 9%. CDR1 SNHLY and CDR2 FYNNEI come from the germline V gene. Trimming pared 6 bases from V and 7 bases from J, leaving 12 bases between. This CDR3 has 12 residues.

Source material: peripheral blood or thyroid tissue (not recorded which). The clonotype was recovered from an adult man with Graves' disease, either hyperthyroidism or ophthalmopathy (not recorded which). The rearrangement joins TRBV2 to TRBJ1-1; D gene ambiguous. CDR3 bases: TGTGCCAGCAGGTGGACTGAACGTGAAGCTTTCTTT. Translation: CASRWTEREAFF.